The table lists the clone carrying this T cell receptor (beta chain) with a few counts. What it binds is not known. The CDR3 runs 15 residues. Germline lookup yields CDR1 SGHNT and CDR2 YYREEE (reference sequence). The V end was cut by 0 bases, the J end by 6 bases, with 15 bases between. The data belong to a study of cytomegalovirus exposure and HLA in healthy donors. Turning to the study itself: Counted in an early data release were 75 million to 85 million unique TCRs from HLA-typed donors.

A multiplex PCR was run with 60 Vbeta primers and 13 Jbeta primers. TCRdb's table, derived via immunoSEQ multiplex PCR, lists solely in-frame clones and lacks some. Of 90,000 to 150,000 clones in the sample, 60% to 80% were seen once. Whole-study results and caveats: Researchers reported in a later analysis that a missense DCLRE1C variant was tied to TCR beta V- and J-gene trimming. CMV serostatus was the sole immune exposure data available.

The receptor was derived from a man over 45 in good health and CMV-seropositive. Material: PBMCs. This sequence joins TRBV5-4 and TRBJ2-5, with D perhaps matching TRBD1 (6 bases). The DNA for the CDR3 is TGTGCCAGCAGCTTGGGACAGGACGTCTCGAAGACCCAGTACTTC. Protein: CASSLGQDVSKTQYF.